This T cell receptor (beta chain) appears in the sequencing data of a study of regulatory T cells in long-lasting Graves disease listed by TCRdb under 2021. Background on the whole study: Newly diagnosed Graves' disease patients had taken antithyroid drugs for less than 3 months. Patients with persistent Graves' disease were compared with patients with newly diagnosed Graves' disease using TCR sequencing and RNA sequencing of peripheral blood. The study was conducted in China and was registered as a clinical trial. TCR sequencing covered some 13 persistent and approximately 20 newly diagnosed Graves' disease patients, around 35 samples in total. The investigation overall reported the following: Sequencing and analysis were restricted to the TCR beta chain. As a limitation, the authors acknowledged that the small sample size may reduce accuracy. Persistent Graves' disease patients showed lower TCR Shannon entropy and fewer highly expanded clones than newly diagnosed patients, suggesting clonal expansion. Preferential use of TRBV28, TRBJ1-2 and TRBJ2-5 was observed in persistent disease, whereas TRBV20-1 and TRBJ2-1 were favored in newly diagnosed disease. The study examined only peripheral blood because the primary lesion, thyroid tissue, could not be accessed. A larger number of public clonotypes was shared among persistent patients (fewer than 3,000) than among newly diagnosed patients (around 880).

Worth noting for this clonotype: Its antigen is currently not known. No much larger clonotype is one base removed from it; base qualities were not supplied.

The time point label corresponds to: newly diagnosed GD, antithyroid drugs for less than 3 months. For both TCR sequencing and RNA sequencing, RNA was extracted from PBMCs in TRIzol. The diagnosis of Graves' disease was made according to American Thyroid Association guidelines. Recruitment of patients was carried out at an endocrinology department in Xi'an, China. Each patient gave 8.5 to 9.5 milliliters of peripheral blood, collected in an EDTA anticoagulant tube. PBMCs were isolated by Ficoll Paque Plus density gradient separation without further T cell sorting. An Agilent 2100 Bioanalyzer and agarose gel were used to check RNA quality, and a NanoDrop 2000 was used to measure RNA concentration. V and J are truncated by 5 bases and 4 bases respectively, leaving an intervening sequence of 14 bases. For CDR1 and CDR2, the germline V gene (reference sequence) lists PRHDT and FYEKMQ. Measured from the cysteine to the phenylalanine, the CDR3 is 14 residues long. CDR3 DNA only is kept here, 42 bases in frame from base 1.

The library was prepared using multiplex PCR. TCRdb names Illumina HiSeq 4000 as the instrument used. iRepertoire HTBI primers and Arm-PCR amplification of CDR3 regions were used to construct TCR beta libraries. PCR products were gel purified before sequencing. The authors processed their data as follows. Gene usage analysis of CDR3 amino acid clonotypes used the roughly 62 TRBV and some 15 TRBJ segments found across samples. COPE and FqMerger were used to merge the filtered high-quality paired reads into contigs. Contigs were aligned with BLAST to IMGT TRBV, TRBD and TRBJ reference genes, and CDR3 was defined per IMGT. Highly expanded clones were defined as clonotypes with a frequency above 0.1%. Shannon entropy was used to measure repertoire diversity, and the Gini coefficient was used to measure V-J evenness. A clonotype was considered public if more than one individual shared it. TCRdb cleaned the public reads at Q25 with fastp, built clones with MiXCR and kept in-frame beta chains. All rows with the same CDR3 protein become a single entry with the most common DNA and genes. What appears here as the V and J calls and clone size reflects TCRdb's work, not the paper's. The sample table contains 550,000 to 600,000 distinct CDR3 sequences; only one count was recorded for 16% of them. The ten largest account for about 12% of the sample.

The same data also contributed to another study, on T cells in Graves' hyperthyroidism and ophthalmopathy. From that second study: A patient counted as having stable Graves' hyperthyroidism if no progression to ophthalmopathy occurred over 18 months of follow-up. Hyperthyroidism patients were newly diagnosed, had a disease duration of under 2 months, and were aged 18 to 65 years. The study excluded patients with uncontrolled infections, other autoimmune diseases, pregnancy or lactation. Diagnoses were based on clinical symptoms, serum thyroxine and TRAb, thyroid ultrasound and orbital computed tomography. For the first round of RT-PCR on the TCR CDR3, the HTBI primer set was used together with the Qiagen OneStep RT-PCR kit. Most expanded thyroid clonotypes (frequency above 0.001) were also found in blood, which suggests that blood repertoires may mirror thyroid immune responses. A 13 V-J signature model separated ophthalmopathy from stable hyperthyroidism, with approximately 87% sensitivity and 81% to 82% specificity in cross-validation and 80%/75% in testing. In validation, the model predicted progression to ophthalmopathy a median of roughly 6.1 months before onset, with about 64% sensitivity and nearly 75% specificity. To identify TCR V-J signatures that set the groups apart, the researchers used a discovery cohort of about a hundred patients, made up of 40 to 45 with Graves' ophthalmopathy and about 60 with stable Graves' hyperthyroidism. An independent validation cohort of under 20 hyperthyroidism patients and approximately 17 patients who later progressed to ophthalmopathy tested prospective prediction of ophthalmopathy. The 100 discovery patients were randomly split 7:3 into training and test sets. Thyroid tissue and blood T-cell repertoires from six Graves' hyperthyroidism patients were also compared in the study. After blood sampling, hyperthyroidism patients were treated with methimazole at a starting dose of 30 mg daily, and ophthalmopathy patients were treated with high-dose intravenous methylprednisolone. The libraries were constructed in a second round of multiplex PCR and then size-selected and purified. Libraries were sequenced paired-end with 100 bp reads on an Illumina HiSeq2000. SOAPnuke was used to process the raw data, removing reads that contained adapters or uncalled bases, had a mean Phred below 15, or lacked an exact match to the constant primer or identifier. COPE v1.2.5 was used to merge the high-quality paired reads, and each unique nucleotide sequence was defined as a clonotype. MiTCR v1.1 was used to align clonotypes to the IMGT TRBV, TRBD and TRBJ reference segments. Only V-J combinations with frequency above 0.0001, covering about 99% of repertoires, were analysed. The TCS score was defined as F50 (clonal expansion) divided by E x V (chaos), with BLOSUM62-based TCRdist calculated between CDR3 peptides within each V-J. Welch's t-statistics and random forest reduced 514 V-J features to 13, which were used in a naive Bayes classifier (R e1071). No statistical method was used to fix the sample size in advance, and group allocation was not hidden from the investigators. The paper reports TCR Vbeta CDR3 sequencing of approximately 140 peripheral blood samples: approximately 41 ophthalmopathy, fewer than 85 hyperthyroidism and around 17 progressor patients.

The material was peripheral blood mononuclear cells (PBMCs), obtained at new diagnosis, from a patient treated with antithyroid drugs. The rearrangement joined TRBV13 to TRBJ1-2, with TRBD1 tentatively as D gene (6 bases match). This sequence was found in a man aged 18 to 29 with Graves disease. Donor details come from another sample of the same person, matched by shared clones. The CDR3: CASSPTGISYGYTF. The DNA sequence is TGTGCCAGCAGCCCCACAGGGATTAGCTATGGCTACACCTTC. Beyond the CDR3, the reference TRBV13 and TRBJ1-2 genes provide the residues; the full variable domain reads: AAGVIQSPRHLIKEKRETATLKCYPIPRHDTVYWYQQGPGQDPQFLISFYEKMQSDKGSIPDRFSAQQFSDYHSELNMSSLELGDSALYFCASSPTGISYGYTFGSGTRLTVV.